This paragraph reports one T cell receptor beta chain. The data belong to a study of blood T cells in healthy people across ages. A second PCR, run for about 6 to 11 cycles, used a sample-barcoded 5' primer plus a J-beta primer mix. A template-switch adaptor that had 12 random nucleotides put a tag on each cDNA molecule. One entry per CDR3 protein, called by TCRdb with MiXCR from the 5' RACE reads. The data contain about 1.7 million distinct CDR3 sequences, about 30% of them singletons. In germline, CDR1 is LGHNA, CDR2 YNFKEQ. This CDR3 is 16 amino acids long. Trimming took 4 bases from V and 5 from J; bases not matched to a gene: 10. Aged roughly 6 to 95, donors were systemically healthy Caucasians from Russia.

J is TRBJ2-2 and V is TRBV4-2; 7 bases match TRBD1. Sequenced: blood. This sequence was found in a woman aged 30 to 39 in good health. As DNA, the CDR3 is TGTGCCAGCAGCCCGAGACAGGGAAGGGAGACCGGGGAGCTGTTTTTT. Translating it yields CASSPRQGRETGELFF.